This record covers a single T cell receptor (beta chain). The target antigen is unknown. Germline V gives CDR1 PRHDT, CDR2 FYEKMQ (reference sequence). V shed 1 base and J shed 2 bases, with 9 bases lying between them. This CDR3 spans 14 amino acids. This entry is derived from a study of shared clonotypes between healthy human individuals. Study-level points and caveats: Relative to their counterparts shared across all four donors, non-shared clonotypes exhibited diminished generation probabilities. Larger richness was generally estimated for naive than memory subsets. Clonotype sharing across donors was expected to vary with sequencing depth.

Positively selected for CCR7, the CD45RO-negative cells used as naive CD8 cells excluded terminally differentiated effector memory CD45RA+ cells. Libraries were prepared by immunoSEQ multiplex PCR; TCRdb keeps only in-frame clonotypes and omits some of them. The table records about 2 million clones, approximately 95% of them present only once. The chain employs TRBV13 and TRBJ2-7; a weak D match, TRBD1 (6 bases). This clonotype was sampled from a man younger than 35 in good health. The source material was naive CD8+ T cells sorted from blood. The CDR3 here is CASSLAGQPYEQYF. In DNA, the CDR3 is TGTGCCAGCAGCTTAGCTGGACAGCCCTACGAGCAGTACTTC.